This T cell receptor (beta chain) stems from a study of T-cell memory formation after mild COVID-19. The germline V gene has CDR1 SGHTA and CDR2 FQGNSA. The V and J ends lost 6 bases and 0 bases, in that order; junction bases with no gene match: 14. This CDR3 comprises 19 residues. This clonotype was seen a handful of times. One entry per CDR3 protein, called by TCRdb with MiXCR from the 5' RACE reads. The sample has 150,000 to 200,000 distinct CDR3 sequences, around 16% seen once. The specimen sequenced was PBMCs or a T cell subset sorted from them (not recorded which). The J gene is TRBJ2-4, the V gene TRBV7-2; 10 bases fit TRBD2. The source is an adult woman who had mild COVID-19 (a few samples of this study predate the infection). Cell type and time point are not known. The CDR3 region is CASSNRTSGNVKAKNIQYF. Here the CDR3 DNA reads TGTGCCAGCAGTAATCGCACTAGCGGGAACGTTAAAGCCAAAAACATTCAGTACTTC.